The 18 T cell receptor beta chains presented below share a single source sample, sequenced in a study of Ad26.COV2.S vaccination and SARS-CoV-2 variants. TCRdb's table, derived via immunoSEQ multiplex PCR, lists solely in-frame clones and lacks some. The sample shows some 180,000 clones, about 83% of them seen only once. The source material was peripheral blood, sampled after recovery from COVID-19. Receptors originate from a human donor who had recovered from COVID-19.

The rearrangement uses TRBV3-1 (or the pseudogene TRBV3-2) and TRBJ2-7, with 9 bases matching TRBD2. The CDR3 contains 14 residues. CDR1 LGHDT and CDR2 YNNKEL come from the germline V gene (reference sequence). J gave up 3 bases and V 3 bases, and 3 bases lay outside the gene matches. The CDR3 sequence: CASSQSGGRYEQYF. CDR3 sequence (DNA): TGTGCCAGCAGCCAGAGCGGGGGGCGCTACGAGCAGTACTTC.

The chain employs TRBV2 and TRBJ1-4; 7 nucleotides agree with TRBD1. Germline CDR1 reads SNHLY; CDR2 reads FYNNEI. The CDR3 is made up of 14 amino acids. After removal of 8 bases from V and 5 bases from J, the junction contained 8 bases not matched to a gene. DNA of the CDR3: TGTGCCAGCCAGCTTCAGACAGGGAATGAAAAACTGTTTTTT. Its protein is CASQLQTGNEKLFF.

The chain joins TRBV4-1 to TRBJ2-7, with 7 bases fitting TRBD2. V was pared by 5 bases and J by 5 bases, with 9 bases of the junction left unmatched. CDR1 and CDR2 from the germline V gene are MGHRA and YSYEKL. The CDR3 runs 14 residues. This chain's CDR3 is CASSSASGKNEQYF. The DNA of the CDR3 is TGCGCCAGCAGCTCCGCCAGCGGGAAGAACGAGCAGTACTTC.

The count of this clone is one. This CDR3 reads CASSMAGPENYGYTF. For the CDR3, the DNA is TGTGCCAGTAGTATGGCGGGGCCCGAAAACTATGGCTACACCTTC. The V call is TRBV19, the J call TRBJ1-2, with D perhaps matching TRBD1 (5 bases). The CDR3 is 15 amino acids. The germline CDR1 and CDR2 sequences are LNHDA and SQIVND (reference sequence). Trimming removed 3 bases at V and 2 bases at J, with 13 bases between.

The CDR3 sequence is CASSAGLAFYNEQFF. The DNA for the CDR3 is TGTGCCAGCTCAGCCGGGTTAGCGTTCTACAATGAGCAGTTCTTC. The chain joins TRBV18 to TRBJ2-1; D possibly corresponds to TRBD2 (5 bases). Germline CDR1 and CDR2: KGHSH and LQKENI. This CDR3 comprises 15 residues. V lost 5 bases and J 3 bases, leaving 14 bases between the germline ends.

The chain joins TRBV5-3 to TRBJ1-6; unclear D gene. TRBV5-3 is sorted into the ORF group, with uncertain function. Trimming took 10 bases from V and 0 from J, leaving 11 bases between them. The CDR3 is 14 amino acids. This CDR3 is CAGLKSSYNSPLHF. CDR3 in DNA: TGTGCCGGGCTAAAGAGCTCCTATAATTCACCCCTCCACTTT.

The genes are TRBV4-2 and TRBJ2-5, with 7 positions matching TRBD2. The length of the CDR3 is 15 residues. CDR1 LGHNA and CDR2 YNFKEQ come from the germline V gene. J was trimmed by 4 bases and V by 0 bases; bases with no gene match: 5. In DNA, the CDR3 is TGTGCCAGCAGCCAAGATATTGCGGGAGCAGAGACCCAGTACTTC. Translation gives CASSQDIAGAETQYF.

The CDR3 is CASSGRTGPREPLHF. The CDR3, as DNA: TGCGCCAGCAGCGGACGGACAGGGCCTCGAGAACCCCTCCACTTT. The chain recombines TRBV5-1 with TRBJ1-6; 8 bases map to TRBD1. The V gene end was trimmed by 4 bases and the J gene end by 12 bases; junction bases not matched to a gene: 12. The CDR3 is 15 residues long. Germline V gene sequence: CDR1 SGHRS, CDR2 YFSETQ. The full variable domain, its missing parts supplied by reference TRBV5-1 and TRBJ1-6, is KAGVTQTPRYLIKTRGQQVTLSCSPISGHRSVSWYQQTPGQGLQFLFEYFSETQRNKGNFPGRFSGRQFSNSRSEMNVSTLELGDSALYLCASSGRTGPREPLHFGNGTRLTVT.

This clone was seen only once. The chain joins TRBV6-5 to TRBJ1-4, with a possible D match to TRBD1 (6 bases). V shed 6 bases and J shed 3 bases, with 8 bases lying between them. In germline, CDR1 is MNHEY, CDR2 SVGAGI. There are 13 residues in the CDR3. CDR3 in DNA: TGTGCCAGCAGGGGGGGCCCTAATGAAAAACTGTTTTTT. Translating gives CASRGGPNEKLFF.

The gene calls are TRBV7-3 and TRBJ2-2; 11 nucleotides align to TRBD2. CDR1 is SGHTA and CDR2 is FQGTGA in the germline V gene. The CDR3 extends over 16 amino acids. Trimming took 5 bases from V and 2 from J; bases not matched to a gene: 4. The CDR3 sequence is CASSQTSGVNTGELFF. As DNA, the CDR3 is TGTGCCAGCAGCCAGACTAGCGGGGTAAACACCGGGGAGCTGTTTTTT.

This sequence joins TRBV10-3 and TRBJ2-5; 12 bases are a match to TRBD2. V shed 2 bases and J 2 bases; nucleotides not matched to a gene: 0. The germline V gene has CDR1 ENHRY and CDR2 SYGVKD. The CDR3 runs to 15 residues. The CDR3 DNA reads TGTGCCATCAGTGAGACTAGCGGGGGGCAAGAGACCCAGTACTTC. It encodes CAISETSGGQETQYF.

The chain is built from TRBV24-1 and TRBJ2-3, with D possibly TRBD2 on 5 matching bases. The CDR3 is 15 residues long. The V end lost 3 bases, the J end lost 1 base, and 10 bases lay between the germline ends. Germline loops: CDR1 KGHDR, CDR2 SFDVKD. CDR3 protein: CATSDVPGGTDTQYF. The CDR3 DNA reads as TGTGCCACCAGTGATGTCCCCGGGGGCACAGATACGCAGTATTTT.

This clone was detected a few times. V gene TRBV9 combines with J gene TRBJ1-6, with 8 nucleotides matching TRBD1. Germline V CDR1 and CDR2: SGDLS, YYNGEE. The CDR3 covers 16 residues. V lost 3 bases and J lost 9; bases outside the gene matches: 11. DNA of the CDR3: TGTGCCAGCAGCGCCGGACAGGGTTTGCGTACTTCACCCCTCCACTTT. This gives the protein CASSAGQGLRTSPLHF.

The chain carries TRBV11-1 and TRBJ2-1, with a tentative D call TRBD2 (6 bases). The length of the CDR3 is 15 residues. Germline V gene sequence: CDR1 SGHAT, CDR2 FQDESV (reference sequence). V lost 2 bases and J lost 2, with 10 bases in between. The CDR3 loop reads CASSLSGDPYNEQFF. CDR3 DNA sequence: TGTGCCAGCAGCTTATCGGGGGACCCCTACAATGAGCAGTTCTTC. The full variable domain, completed using reference TRBV11-1 and TRBJ2-1, is EAEVAQSPRYKITEKSQAVAFWCDPISGHATLYWYRQILGQGPELLVQFQDESVVDDSQLPKDRFSAERLKGVDSTLKIQPAELGDSAMYLCASSLSGDPYNEQFFGPGTRLTVL.

A single count supports this clone. The chain is built from TRBV7-9 and TRBJ2-1; D gene unclear. The CDR3 is made up of 17 amino acids. The V gene's germline CDR1 is SEHNR and CDR2 FQNEAQ (reference sequence). The V end lost 5 bases, the J end lost 0 bases, and 17 bases lay between the germline ends. The CDR3 spells CASSPPRVSASYNEQFF. In DNA form, the CDR3 reads TGTGCCAGCAGCCCCCCTAGAGTTTCGGCCTCCTACAATGAGCAGTTCTTC.

V gene TRBV6-1 combines with J gene TRBJ2-3; 16 nucleotides align to TRBD2. The germline V gene has CDR1 MNHNS and CDR2 SASEGT. Losses at the gene ends were 4 bases for V and 6 bases for J; bases not matched to a gene: 7. This CDR3 contains 17 residues. In DNA form, the CDR3 reads TGTGCCAGCAGTGGGCCGGGACTAGCGGGAGGGCCTGATACGCAGTATTTT. It specifies CASSGPGLAGGPDTQYF.

The rearrangement joins TRBV5-4 to TRBJ1-3; D unresolved. The CDR3 is made up of 15 amino acids. The V gene's germline CDR1 is SGHNT and CDR2 YYREEE (reference sequence). Trimming removed 4 bases from V and 0 bases from J, with 11 bases in between. Here the CDR3 reads CASSPDLVSGNTIYF. In DNA form, the CDR3 reads TGTGCCAGCAGCCCGGATTTGGTCTCTGGAAACACCATATATTTT.

The chain links TRBV11-2 to TRBJ2-3, with a tentative D call TRBD1 (6 bases). CDR3 size: 16 residues. The V gene lost 6 bases and the J gene lost 0 bases, with 16 bases spanning the gap. Germline V gene data show CDR1 as SGHAT and CDR2 as FQNNGV. The CDR3 DNA sequence: TGTGCCAGCAGTTTCGCCGGGACATTTAGCACAGATACGCAGTATTTT. Residues: CASSFAGTFSTDTQYF.